One T cell receptor (beta chain) is described in this entry. The antigen it binds to is not known. Within one base of it there is no much larger clone, and no base qualities were kept. Reading the germline V gene (reference sequence) gives CDR1 MNHEY and CDR2 SMNVEV. Including cysteine and phenylalanine, the CDR3 has 14 amino acids. Here the CDR3 DNA is all that survives: 42 bases in frame from base 1. Deletion took 5 bases off V and 3 bases off J, with a span of 11 bases between the germline ends. These data come from a study of a mutant IDH1 vaccine in newly diagnosed glioma (dated by TCRdb to the early 2020s). In the study overall: Patients were given eight vaccinations, in weeks 1, 3, 5, 7, 11, 15, 19 and 23, which matched visits V03 through V10. In the chemotherapy-containing groups, vaccination started alongside temozolomide cycles, whereas in patients who had radiotherapy alone it started 4-6 weeks after radiotherapy. Of the 32 treated patients, approximately 62% were male and 37.5% were female, and the mean age was roughly 38 years. Prior to enrollment, standard therapy consisting of radiotherapy alone, temozolomide alone, or radiochemotherapy with temozolomide had been administered to patients, with the combination being received by most patients. Peripheral blood was collected at six visits: V03 (baseline), V05, V07, V10, V12 and V13. For exploratory analyses, longitudinal TCRB deep sequencing was carried out in about two dozen treated patients wherever samples were available.

Library generation was performed with the immunoSEQ multiplex PCR assay. Following the manufacturer's protocol, the hsTCRB Kit was used to amplify rearranged TCR beta chain sequences. Sequencing of TCRB libraries was carried out on an Illumina MiSeq. The published analysis was carried out like this. The kit vendor's proprietary platform handled demultiplexing, trimming and gene mapping. This is the immuneACCESS table as TCRdb keeps it, with only in-frame sequences that have V and J called. A part of the clones is gone; compared with another copy, unresolved V genes explain less than half, and the rest is unexplained. V and J calls and clone size follow that table, whereas D and trimming were derived from the DNA. The sample contains roughly 74,000 clones, more than 80% of them found a single time. 0.6% to 0.95% of the sample belongs to the ten largest clones. General study outcomes and caveats: According to the authors, sample limitations meant that analyses of patient blood samples could not be reproduced. Pseudoprogression seemed to be unrelated to changes in the top peripheral T cell clonotypes found by TCRB sequencing. Across multiple MHC alleles, vaccine-induced immune responses were seen in just over 90% of patients. PBMC samples for TCRB deep sequencing were selected based on availability.

What the time point label conveys for this sample: week 23, last vaccination. Each vaccine dose was 300 ug of a 20-mer mutant IDH1 peptide in Montanide, given subcutaneously with topical imiquimod. The donors had newly diagnosed IDH1-mutant astrocytomas of WHO grade 3 or 4 that showed loss of nuclear ATRX. The samples were drawn from NOA16, a multicentre, single-arm, open-label phase I trial in Germany that tested a mutant IDH1 peptide vaccine in humans for the first time. The DNeasy Blood and Tissue Kit was used to extract genomic DNA from EDTA blood for TCRB sequencing. The receptor was derived from a woman aged 50 to 60 with glioma. The rearrangement joined TRBV27 to TRBJ1-3; confidence is insufficient to name the D gene. This material consisted of PBMCs, taken from a glioma patient whose treatment included an IDH1 peptide vaccine. The DNA reads as follows: TGTGCCAGCAGTCGGGAAAGGCTTGGAAACACCATATATTTT. Its translation reads: CASSRERLGNTIYF.